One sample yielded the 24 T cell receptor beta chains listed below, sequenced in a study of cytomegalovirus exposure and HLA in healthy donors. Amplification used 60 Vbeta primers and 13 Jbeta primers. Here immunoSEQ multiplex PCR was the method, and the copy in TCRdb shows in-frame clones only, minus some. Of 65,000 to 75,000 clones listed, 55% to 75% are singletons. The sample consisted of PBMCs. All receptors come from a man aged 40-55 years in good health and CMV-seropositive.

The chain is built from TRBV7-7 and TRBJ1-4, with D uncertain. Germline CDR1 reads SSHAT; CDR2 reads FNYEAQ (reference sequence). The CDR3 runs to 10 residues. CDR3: CASGREKLFF. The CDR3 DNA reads TGTGCTAGCGGCAGAGAAAAACTGTTTTTT.

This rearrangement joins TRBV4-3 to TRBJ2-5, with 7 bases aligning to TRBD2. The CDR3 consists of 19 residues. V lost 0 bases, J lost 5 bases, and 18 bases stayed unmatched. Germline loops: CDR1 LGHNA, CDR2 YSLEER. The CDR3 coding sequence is TGCGCCAGCAGCCAAGAGGCTAGCGGCCACCTAGACCTCACCGAGACCCAGTACTTC. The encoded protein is CASSQEASGHLDLTETQYF.

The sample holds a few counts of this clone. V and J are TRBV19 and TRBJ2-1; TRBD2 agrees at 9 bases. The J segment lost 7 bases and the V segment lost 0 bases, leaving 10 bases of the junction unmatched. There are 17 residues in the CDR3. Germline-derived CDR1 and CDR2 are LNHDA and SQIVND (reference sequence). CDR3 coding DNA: TGTGCCAGTAGTATAGAGGCTAGCGGGATAGTTATTAATGAGCAGTTCTTC. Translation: CASSIEASGIVINEQFF.

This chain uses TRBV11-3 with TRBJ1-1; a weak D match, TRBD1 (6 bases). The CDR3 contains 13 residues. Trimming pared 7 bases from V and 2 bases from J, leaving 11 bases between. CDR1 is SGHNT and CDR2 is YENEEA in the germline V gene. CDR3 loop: CASTPGVNTEAFF. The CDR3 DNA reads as TGTGCCAGCACCCCAGGGGTCAACACTGAAGCTTTCTTT. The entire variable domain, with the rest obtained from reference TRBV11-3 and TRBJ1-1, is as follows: EAGVVQSPRYKIIEKKQPVAFWCNPISGHNTLYWYLQNLGQGPELLIRYENEEAVDDSQLPKDRFSAERLKGVDSTLKIQPAELGDSAVYLCASTPGVNTEAFFGQGTRLTVV.

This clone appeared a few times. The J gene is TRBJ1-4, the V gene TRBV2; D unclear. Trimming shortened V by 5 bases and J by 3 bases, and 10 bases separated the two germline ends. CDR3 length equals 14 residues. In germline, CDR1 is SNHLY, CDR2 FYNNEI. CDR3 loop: CASSLSRSNEKLFF. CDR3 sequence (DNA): TGTGCCAGCAGTTTGTCACGGTCTAATGAAAAACTGTTTTTT.

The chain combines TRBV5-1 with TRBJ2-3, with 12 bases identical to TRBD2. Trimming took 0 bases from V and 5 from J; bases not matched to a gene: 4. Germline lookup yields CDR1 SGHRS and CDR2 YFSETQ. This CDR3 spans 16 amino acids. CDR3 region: CASSLGLAGVQDTQYF. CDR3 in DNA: TGCGCCAGCAGCTTGGGACTAGCGGGAGTTCAAGATACGCAGTATTTT.

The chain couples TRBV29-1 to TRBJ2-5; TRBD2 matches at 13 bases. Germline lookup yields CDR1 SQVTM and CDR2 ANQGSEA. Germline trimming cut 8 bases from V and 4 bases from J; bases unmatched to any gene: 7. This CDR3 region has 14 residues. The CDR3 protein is CSTRGTSGIETQYF. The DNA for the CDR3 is TGCAGCACCCGTGGGACTAGCGGGATAGAGACCCAGTACTTC.

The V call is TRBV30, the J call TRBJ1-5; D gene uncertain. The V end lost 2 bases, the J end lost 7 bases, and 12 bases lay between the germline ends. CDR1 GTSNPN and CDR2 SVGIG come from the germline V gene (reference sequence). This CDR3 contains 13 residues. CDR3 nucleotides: TGTGCCTGGAGTCTTGCTTTCGGGCAGCCCCAGCATTTT. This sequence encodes CAWSLAFGQPQHF.

The CDR3 DNA is TGTGCCAGCAGATCTACAGGGGGCACTGAAGCTTTCTTT. This encodes CASRSTGGTEAFF. This rearrangement joins TRBV11-2 to TRBJ1-1, with 8 bases identical to TRBD1. V shed 6 bases, J shed 4 bases, and the junction held 4 bases outside the gene matches. This CDR3 contains 13 residues. Germline lookup yields CDR1 SGHAT and CDR2 FQNNGV.

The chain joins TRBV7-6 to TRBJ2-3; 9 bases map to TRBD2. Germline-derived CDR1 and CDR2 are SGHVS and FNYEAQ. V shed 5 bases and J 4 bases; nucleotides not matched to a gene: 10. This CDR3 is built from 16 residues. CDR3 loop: CASSQRDSGSPDTQYF. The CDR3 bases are TGTGCCAGCAGCCAGCGGGATAGCGGGAGCCCAGATACGCAGTATTTT.

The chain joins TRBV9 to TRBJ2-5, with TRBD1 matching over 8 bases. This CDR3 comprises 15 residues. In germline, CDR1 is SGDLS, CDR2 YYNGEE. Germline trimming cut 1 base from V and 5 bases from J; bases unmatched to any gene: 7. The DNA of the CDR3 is TGTGCCAGCAGCGTACGGACAGGGTTTTCGGAGACCCAGTACTTC. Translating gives CASSVRTGFSETQYF.

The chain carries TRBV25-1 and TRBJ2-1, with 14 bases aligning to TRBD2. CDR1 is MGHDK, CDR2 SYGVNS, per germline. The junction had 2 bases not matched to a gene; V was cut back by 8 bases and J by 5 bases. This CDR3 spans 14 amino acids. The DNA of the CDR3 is TGTGCCAGCGGACTAGCGGGAGGAAACAATGAGCAGTTCTTC. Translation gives CASGLAGGNNEQFF. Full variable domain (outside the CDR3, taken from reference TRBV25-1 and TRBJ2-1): EADIYQTPRYLVIGTGKKITLECSQTMGHDKMYWYQQDPGMELHLIHYSYGVNSTEKGDLSSESTVSRIRTEHFPLTLESARPSHTSQYLCASGLAGGNNEQFFGPGTRLTVL.

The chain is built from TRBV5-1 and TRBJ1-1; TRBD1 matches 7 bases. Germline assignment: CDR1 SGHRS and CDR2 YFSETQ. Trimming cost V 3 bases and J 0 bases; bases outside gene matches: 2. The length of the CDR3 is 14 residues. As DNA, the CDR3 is TGCGCCAGCAGCTACAGGGGAATGAACACTGAAGCTTTCTTT. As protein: CASSYRGMNTEAFF.

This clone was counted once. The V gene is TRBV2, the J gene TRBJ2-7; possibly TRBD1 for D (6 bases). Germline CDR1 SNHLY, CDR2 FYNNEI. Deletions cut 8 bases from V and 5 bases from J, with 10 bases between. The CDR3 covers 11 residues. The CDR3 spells CASSGVNEQYF. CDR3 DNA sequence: TGTGCCAGCTCAGGGGTAAACGAGCAGTACTTC. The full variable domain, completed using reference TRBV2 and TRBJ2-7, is EPEVTQTPSHQVTQMGQEVILRCVPISNHLYFYWYRQILGQKVEFLVSFYNNEISEKSEIFDDQFSVERPDGSNFTLKIRSTKLEDSAMYFCASSGVNEQYFGPGTRLTVT.

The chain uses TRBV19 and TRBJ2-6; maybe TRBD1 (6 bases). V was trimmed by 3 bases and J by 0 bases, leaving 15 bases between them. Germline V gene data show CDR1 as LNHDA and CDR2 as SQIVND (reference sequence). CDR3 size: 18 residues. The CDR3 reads CASSISGTRNSGANVLTF. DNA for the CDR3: TGTGCCAGTAGTATTTCCGGGACACGGAACTCTGGGGCCAACGTCCTGACTTTC.

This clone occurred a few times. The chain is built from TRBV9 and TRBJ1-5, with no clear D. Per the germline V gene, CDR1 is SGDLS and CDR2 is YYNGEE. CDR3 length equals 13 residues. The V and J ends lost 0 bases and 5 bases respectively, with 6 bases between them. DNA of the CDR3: TGTGCCAGCAGCGTAGACTGGTATCAGCCCCAGCATTTT. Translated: CASSVDWYQPQHF.

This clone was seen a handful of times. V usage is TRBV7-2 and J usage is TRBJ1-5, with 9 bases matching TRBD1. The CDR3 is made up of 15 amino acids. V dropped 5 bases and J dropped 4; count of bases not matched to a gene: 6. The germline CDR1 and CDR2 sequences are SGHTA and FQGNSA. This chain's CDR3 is CASSTRQGENQPQHF. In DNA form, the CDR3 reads TGTGCCAGCAGCACCCGACAGGGGGAAAATCAGCCCCAGCATTTT. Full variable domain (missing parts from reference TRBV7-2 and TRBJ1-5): GAGVSQSPSNKVTEKGKDVELRCDPISGHTALYWYRQSLGQGLEFLIYFQGNSAPDKSGLPSDRFSAERTGGSVSTLTIQRTQQEDSAVYLCASSTRQGENQPQHFGDGTRLSIL.

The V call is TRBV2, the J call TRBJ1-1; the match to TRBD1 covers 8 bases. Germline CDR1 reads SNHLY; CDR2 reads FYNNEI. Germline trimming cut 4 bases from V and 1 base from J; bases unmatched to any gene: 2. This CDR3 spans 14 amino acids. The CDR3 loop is CASSAQGANTEAFF. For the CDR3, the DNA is TGTGCCAGCAGTGCCCAGGGGGCGAACACTGAAGCTTTCTTT.

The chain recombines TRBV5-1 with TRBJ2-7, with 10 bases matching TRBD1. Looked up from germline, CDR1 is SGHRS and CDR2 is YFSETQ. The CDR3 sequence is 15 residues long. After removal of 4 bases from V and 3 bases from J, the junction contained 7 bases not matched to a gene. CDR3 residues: CASSRGQGGVYEQYF. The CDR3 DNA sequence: TGCGCCAGCAGCCGCGGACAGGGGGGAGTCTACGAGCAGTACTTC.

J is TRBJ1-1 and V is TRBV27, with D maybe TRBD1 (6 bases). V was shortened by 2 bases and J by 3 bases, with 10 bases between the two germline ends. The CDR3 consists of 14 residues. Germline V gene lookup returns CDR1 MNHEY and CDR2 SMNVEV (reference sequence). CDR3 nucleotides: TGTGCCAGCAGTTTAAAGGGGGTGTACACTGAAGCTTTCTTT. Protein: CASSLKGVYTEAFF.

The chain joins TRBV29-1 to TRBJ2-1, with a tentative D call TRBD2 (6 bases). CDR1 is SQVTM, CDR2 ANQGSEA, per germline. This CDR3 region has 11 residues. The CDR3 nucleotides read TGCTTGGCTAGCGCATACAATGAGCAGTTCTTC. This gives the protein CLASAYNEQFF.

DNA of the CDR3: TGTGCCAGCAGCATTAAGACTAGCAGGACCCAGTACTTC. Translated: CASSIKTSRTQYF. V is TRBV9 and J is TRBJ2-5, with 7 nucleotides matching TRBD2. CDR1 SGDLS and CDR2 YYNGEE come from the germline V gene. This CDR3 contains 13 residues. V gave up 4 bases and J gave up 7 bases; unmatched junction bases: 7.

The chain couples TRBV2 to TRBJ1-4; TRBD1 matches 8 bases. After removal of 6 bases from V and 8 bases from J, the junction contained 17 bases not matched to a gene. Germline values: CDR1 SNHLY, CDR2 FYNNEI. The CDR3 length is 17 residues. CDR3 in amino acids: CASSISRPGTGGEKLFF. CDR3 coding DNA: TGTGCCAGCAGCATATCTAGACCCGGGACAGGCGGCGAAAAACTGTTTTTT. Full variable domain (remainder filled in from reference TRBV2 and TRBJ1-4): EPEVTQTPSHQVTQMGQEVILRCVPISNHLYFYWYRQILGQKVEFLVSFYNNEISEKSEIFDDQFSVERPDGSNFTLKIRSTKLEDSAMYFCASSISRPGTGGEKLFFGSGTQLSVL.

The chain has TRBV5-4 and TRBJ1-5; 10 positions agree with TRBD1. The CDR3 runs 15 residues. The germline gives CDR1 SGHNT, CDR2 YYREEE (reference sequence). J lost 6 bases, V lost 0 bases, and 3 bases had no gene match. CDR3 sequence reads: CASSLGQGAGQPQHF. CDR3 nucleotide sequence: TGTGCCAGCAGCTTGGGACAGGGGGCCGGTCAGCCCCAGCATTTT.